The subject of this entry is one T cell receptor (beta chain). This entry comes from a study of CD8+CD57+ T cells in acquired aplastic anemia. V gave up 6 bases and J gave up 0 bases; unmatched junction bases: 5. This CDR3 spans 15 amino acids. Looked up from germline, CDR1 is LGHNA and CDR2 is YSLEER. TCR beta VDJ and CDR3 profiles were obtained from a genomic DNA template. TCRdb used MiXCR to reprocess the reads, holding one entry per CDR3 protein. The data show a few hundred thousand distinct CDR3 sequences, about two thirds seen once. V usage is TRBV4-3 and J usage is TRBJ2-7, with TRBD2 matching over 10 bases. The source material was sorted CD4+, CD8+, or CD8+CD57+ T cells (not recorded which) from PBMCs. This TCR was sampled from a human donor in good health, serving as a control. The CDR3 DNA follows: TGCGCCAGCAGTCGAACTAGCGGGAACTCCTACGAGCAGTACTTC. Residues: CASSRTSGNSYEQYF.